A single sample gave rise to the 22 T cell receptor beta chains below, sequenced in a study of blood T cell repertoires in COVID-19. Clones were read by immunoSEQ multiplex PCR, and TCRdb kept only the in-frame ones, dropping some. The sample yields 120,000 or so clones, around 83% seen once. Sequenced material: peripheral blood. All receptors derive from an elderly man with active or convalescent COVID-19.

The V and J genes are TRBV4-3 and TRBJ2-3; no clear D gene. Per the germline V gene, CDR1 is LGHNA and CDR2 is YSLEER. The CDR3 is 14 amino acids. V lost 1 base to trimming and J lost 5 bases, with 10 bases between them. CDR3 in amino acids: CASSQGLAGDTQYF. Here the CDR3 DNA reads TGCGCCAGCAGCCAAGGTTTGGCAGGAGATACGCAGTATTTT.

The rearrangement joins TRBV5-5 to TRBJ2-7, with 7 bases that match TRBD1. The J segment lost 0 bases and the V segment lost 4 bases, leaving 10 bases of the junction unmatched. The CDR3 consists of 16 residues. Germline V gene lookup returns CDR1 SGHKS and CDR2 YYEKEE (reference sequence). The CDR3 here is CASSPQTGTASYEQYF. CDR3 coding DNA: TGTGCCAGCAGCCCCCAAACCGGGACAGCCTCCTACGAGCAGTACTTC.

This clone was observed once. The genes are TRBV7-2 and TRBJ1-3; D is unresolved. CDR1 is SGHTA and CDR2 is FQGNSA in the germline V gene. V was trimmed by 4 bases and J by 4 bases, leaving 11 bases between them. CDR3 length equals 14 residues. The CDR3, as DNA: TGTGCCAGCAGCTACCACGGAGCCGGAAACACCATATATTTT. This sequence encodes CASSYHGAGNTIYF.

The chain joins TRBV7-9 to TRBJ2-6; D may be TRBD2 (6 bases). CDR1 and CDR2 (germline): SEHNR, FQNEAQ (reference sequence). This CDR3 comprises 18 residues. V was shortened by 3 bases and J by 0 bases, with 15 bases between the two germline ends. The CDR3 region has the DNA TGTGCCAGCAGCTTGAAGGGTAGCGGAGCCTCTGGGGCCAACGTCCTGACTTTC. Translation gives CASSLKGSGASGANVLTF. The full variable domain, its missing parts supplied by reference TRBV7-9 and TRBJ2-6, is DTGVSQNPRHKITKRGQNVTFRCDPISEHNRLYWYRQTLGQGPEFLTYFQNEAQLEKSRLLSDRFSAERPKGSFSTLEIQRTEQGDSAMYLCASSLKGSGASGANVLTFGAGSRLTVL.

Regarding this clone: A junction end diverges from the germline sequence, so it may reflect a read error. The chain has TRBV2 and TRBJ1-2; no firm D call. Germline V lookup: CDR1 SNHLY, CDR2 FYNNEI. The CDR3 sequence is 13 residues long. CDR3 region: CASSVSANYGYIF. The DNA for the CDR3 is TGTGCCAGCAGTGTTTCAGCTAACTATGGCTACATCTTC.

This chain connects TRBV6-2 or TRBV6-3 to TRBJ2-7; no clear D. This CDR3 is built from 11 residues. The germline V gene encodes CDR1 MNHEY and CDR2 SVGEGT. V was pared by 5 bases and J by 3 bases, with 5 bases between. The CDR3 protein is CASSEFYEQYF. CDR3 bases: TGTGCCAGCAGTGAGTTCTACGAGCAGTACTTC.

This chain connects TRBV28 to TRBJ1-5, with 8 bases lining up with TRBD1. The CDR3 runs 15 residues. The germline CDR1 and CDR2 sequences are MDHEN and SYDVKM. The V and J ends lost 5 bases and 6 bases, in that order; junction bases with no gene match: 9. The CDR3 DNA reads TGTGCCAGCAGTCCACCATCAGGGGGCGGTCAGCCCCAGCATTTT. This sequence encodes CASSPPSGGGQPQHF.

The chain is built from TRBV7-2 and TRBJ2-7; D is perhaps TRBD2 (7 bases). The CDR3 spans 15 residues. The V end lost 1 base, the J end lost 4 bases, and 14 bases lay between the germline ends. Germline CDR1 is SGHTA and CDR2 is FQGNSA. The CDR3 region is CASSLGPGEGYEQYF. CDR3 DNA: TGTGCCAGCAGCTTAGGCCCAGGGGAGGGTTACGAGCAGTACTTC.

The chain employs TRBV2 and TRBJ1-5; tentative D call: TRBD1 (6 bases). The CDR3 extends over 14 amino acids. V lost 4 bases and J 6 bases, leaving 13 bases between the germline ends. Germline CDR1 is SNHLY and CDR2 is FYNNEI. The DNA for the CDR3 is TGTGCCAGCAGTGTTATCAGGGGCAGTCAGCCCCAGCATTTT. Translated: CASSVIRGSQPQHF.

The chain has TRBV11-2 and TRBJ2-1; 7 nucleotides match TRBD2. Germline lookup yields CDR1 SGHAT and CDR2 FQNNGV. The CDR3 contains 15 residues. The ends lost 1 base at V and 5 bases at J; junction bases unmatched: 5. The DNA for the CDR3 is TGTGCCAGCAGCTTAGGACGGGGGGTTAACAATGAGCAGTTCTTC. Translating it yields CASSLGRGVNNEQFF.

The chain joins TRBV7-6 to TRBJ1-5; TRBD1 matches 8 bases. Germline-derived CDR1 and CDR2 are SGHVS and FNYEAQ. The CDR3 contains 15 residues. V lost 1 base and J lost 4; bases outside the gene matches: 3. The CDR3 region has the DNA TGTGCCAGCAGCTTAGAGGACAGGGAGAATCAGCCCCAGCATTTT. Translating it yields CASSLEDRENQPQHF.

The V call is TRBV9, the J call TRBJ2-3; D uncertain. V was clipped by 4 bases and J by 1 base, with 16 bases between them. Germline CDR1 and CDR2: SGDLS and YYNGEE. CDR3 length: 16 amino acids. Here the CDR3 reads CASSPKVGLGTDTQYF. The CDR3 region has the DNA TGTGCCAGCAGCCCAAAAGTTGGCCTGGGCACAGATACGCAGTATTTT.

V gene TRBV10-3 combines with J gene TRBJ1-1, with D perhaps TRBD1 (6 bases). The CDR3 has 15 residues. The germline CDR1 and CDR2 sequences are ENHRY and SYGVKD. V lost 0 bases and J lost 4, with 12 bases in between. CDR3 bases: TGTGCCATCAGTGAGTCTACAGGGTTCGGCACTGAAGCTTTCTTT. Protein: CAISESTGFGTEAFF.

The J gene is TRBJ2-3, the V gene TRBV12-3 or TRBV12-4, with 10 bases lining up with TRBD1. V was pared by 7 bases and J by 6 bases, with 4 bases of the junction left unmatched. The length of the CDR3 is 13 residues. CDR3 loop: CASTLDRGDTQYF. The CDR3 DNA is TGTGCCAGCACTCTGGACAGGGGGGATACGCAGTATTTT.

The chain employs TRBV7-9 and TRBJ2-5; 7 positions match TRBD2. Germline V lookup: CDR1 SEHNR, CDR2 FQNEAQ (reference sequence). With 5 bases clipped from V and 5 bases from J, the junction kept 5 bases outside the gene matches. The CDR3 is made up of 13 amino acids. CDR3 nucleotides: TGTGCCAGCAGCCAACGGGGGGAGGAGACCCAGTACTTC. Translating it yields CASSQRGEETQYF.

This sequence joins TRBV28 and TRBJ1-5; TRBD1 matches 8 bases. Germline lookup yields CDR1 MDHEN and CDR2 SYDVKM. The CDR3 is made up of 13 amino acids. V lost 10 bases, J lost 6 bases, and 8 bases stayed unmatched. The CDR3 spells CATGRGRTQPQHF. CDR3 bases: TGTGCCACCGGCAGGGGGCGGACTCAGCCCCAGCATTTT.

This chain connects TRBV10-1 to TRBJ1-4; D remains ambiguous. Germline V gene lookup returns CDR1 WNHNN and CDR2 SYGVQD (reference sequence). V lost 7 bases, J lost 3 bases, and 3 bases lay in between. The CDR3 length is 11 residues. The CDR3 reads CASKPNEKLFF. CDR3 in DNA: TGCGCCAGCAAGCCTAATGAAAAACTGTTTTTT.

This CDR3 is CATGRDREYGELFF. The CDR3 DNA follows: TGTGCCACCGGCCGGGACAGGGAATACGGGGAGCTGTTTTTT. V and J are TRBV10-3 and TRBJ2-2; 9 bases align to TRBD1. Germline loops: CDR1 ENHRY, CDR2 SYGVKD. The ends lost 10 bases at V and 7 bases at J; junction bases unmatched: 10. The CDR3 sequence is 14 residues long.

V is TRBV2 and J is TRBJ1-2; TRBD1 agrees at 8 bases. V dropped 4 bases and J dropped 13; count of bases not matched to a gene: 5. The CDR3 covers 11 residues. Germline CDR1 and CDR2: SNHLY and FYNNEI. This CDR3 reads CASSVDRGSTF. The CDR3 DNA follows: TGTGCCAGCAGTGTCGACAGGGGCAGCACCTTC.

J is TRBJ2-7 and V is TRBV6-5; TRBD2 is a possible D gene (6 bases). The germline gives CDR1 MNHEY, CDR2 SVGAGI. Trimming stripped 8 bases from V and 3 bases from J, with 8 bases between. The CDR3 sequence is 11 residues long. CDR3 sequence: CASLGGYEQYF. The CDR3 DNA is TGTGCCAGCCTCGGGGGCTACGAGCAGTACTTC.

The chain links TRBV29-1 to TRBJ1-2; 10 nucleotides align to TRBD1. This CDR3 contains 15 residues. CDR1 and CDR2 (germline): SQVTM, ANQGSEA. Germline trimming cut 5 bases from V and 3 bases from J; bases unmatched to any gene: 9. This CDR3 is CSVLNPGQGYYGYTF. The CDR3 region has the DNA TGCAGCGTTCTAAATCCGGGACAGGGGTACTATGGCTACACCTTC.

The V and J genes are TRBV27 and TRBJ1-4; D gene uncertain. The CDR3 consists of 14 residues. Germline V CDR1 and CDR2: MNHEY, SMNVEV (reference sequence). V lost 0 bases and J 13 bases, leaving 15 bases between the germline ends. The CDR3 reads CASSLSVASKGLFF. CDR3 nucleotides: TGTGCCAGCAGTTTATCGGTGGCTAGCAAGGGACTGTTTTTT. The whole variable domain, filled in from reference TRBV27 and TRBJ1-4, reads EAQVTQNPRYLITVTGKKLTVTCSQNMNHEYMSWYRQDPGLGLRQIYYSMNVEVTDKGDVPEGYKVSRKEKRNFPLILESPSPNQTSLYFCASSLSVASKGLFFGSGTQLSVL.